What follows are 22 T cell receptor beta chains derived from one specimen sequenced in a study of blood T cell repertoires in COVID-19. Sequenced by immunoSEQ multiplex PCR; TCRdb stores in-frame clones only, minus some. The sample contains 160,000 or so clones, about 83% of which appear only once. Sequenced input: peripheral blood. All receptors derive from an elderly woman with acute or convalescent COVID-19.

In the case of this clone: Mismatch with germline at one junction end may stem from a read error. J is TRBJ2-3 and V is TRBV18, with D perhaps TRBD2 (5 bases). The CDR3 length is 15 residues. The V gene's germline CDR1 is KGHSH and CDR2 LQKENI. In nucleotides, the CDR3 is TGTACCAGCTCCCGACTCTCCGGGGGCACAGATACGCAGTATTTT. This sequence encodes CTSSRLSGGTDTQYF.

V gene TRBV5-1 combines with J gene TRBJ2-5; D is undetermined. In germline, CDR1 is SGHRS, CDR2 YFSETQ. Between the trimmed V and J ends, which lost 2 bases and 1 base, there was a span of 6 bases. The CDR3 spans 13 residues. In DNA, the CDR3 is TGCGCCAGCAGCTTTGTCAGCCAAGAGACCCAGTACTTC. This codes for CASSFVSQETQYF. Looking up the rest from reference TRBV5-1 and TRBJ2-5 gives the full variable domain: KAGVTQTPRYLIKTRGQQVTLSCSPISGHRSVSWYQQTPGQGLQFLFEYFSETQRNKGNFPGRFSGRQFSNSRSEMNVSTLELGDSALYLCASSFVSQETQYFGPGTRLLVL.

Only one count was recorded for this clone. A junction end diverges from the germline sequence, so it may reflect a read error. The V gene is TRBV2, the J gene TRBJ1-2; weak D call: TRBD1 (5 bases). This CDR3 region has 15 residues. Germline values: CDR1 SNHLY, CDR2 FYNNEI. The chain's CDR3 is CAGSPGLLRGYGYTF. In DNA, the CDR3 is TGTGCCGGCAGCCCGGGACTCCTACGAGGCTATGGCTACACCTTC.

This clone was seen once. The chain combines TRBV30 with TRBJ2-3, with a tentative D call TRBD2 (7 bases). Germline V gene lookup returns CDR1 GTSNPN and CDR2 SVGIG (reference sequence). The CDR3 contains 16 residues. Trimming stripped 2 bases from V and 5 bases from J, with 20 bases between. CDR3 nucleotide sequence: TGTGCCTGGAGTACAGGCCTGGGGGGGCGCAAAGATACGCAGTATTTT. Amino acid sequence: CAWSTGLGGRKDTQYF.

This sequence joins TRBV7-2 and TRBJ2-1; D possibly corresponds to TRBD2 (5 bases). V was pared by 1 base and J by 4 bases, with 11 bases between. Germline CDR1 SGHTA, CDR2 FQGNSA. The CDR3 contains 15 residues. CDR3 loop: CASSLDLGGYNEQFF. CDR3 bases: TGTGCCAGCAGCTTAGATCTGGGCGGGTACAATGAGCAGTTCTTC.

The count of this clone is one. V and J are TRBV11-2 and TRBJ1-1, with TRBD1 as a possible D gene (5 bases). The CDR3 runs 15 residues. CDR1 SGHAT and CDR2 FQNNGV come from the germline V gene. V dropped 1 base and J dropped 1 base, with 10 bases sitting between them. The CDR3: CASSLGGEWNTEAFF. The CDR3 coding sequence is TGTGCCAGCAGCTTAGGGGGGGAGTGGAACACTGAAGCTTTCTTT. The variable domain in full, completed from reference TRBV11-2 and TRBJ1-1, reads EAGVAQSPRYKIIEKRQSVAFWCNPISGHATLYWYQQILGQGPKLLIQFQNNGVVDDSQLPKDRFSAERLKGVDSTLKIQPAKLEDSAVYLCASSLGGEWNTEAFFGQGTRLTVV.

The rearrangement links TRBV28 to TRBJ1-2; D not resolved. Germline CDR1 and CDR2: MDHEN and SYDVKM. V dropped 1 base and J dropped 4 bases, with 22 bases sitting between them. The CDR3 has 18 residues. The CDR3 DNA reads as TGTGCCAGCAGTTTATCCCGCCCCCTGACACCACCCAGCTATGGCTACACCTTC. Encoded protein: CASSLSRPLTPPSYGYTF.

The rearrangement uses TRBV12-3 or TRBV12-4 and TRBJ1-2; no firm D call. V shed 1 base and J shed 8 bases, with 11 bases lying between them. The CDR3 has 13 amino acids. The CDR3 bases are TGTGCCAGCAGTTTAGAAACAGTTCTCGGCTACACCTTC. Translation gives CASSLETVLGYTF.

The genes are TRBV5-1 and TRBJ1-4; TRBD1 might be the D (5 bases). There are 15 residues in the CDR3. The germline V gene encodes CDR1 SGHRS and CDR2 YFSETQ. Trimming left V 4 bases short and J 6 bases short, with 16 bases between. CDR3 in DNA: TGCGCCAGCAGCCCGACGCGGGGCCCGGATGAAAAACTGTTTTTT. Its protein product is CASSPTRGPDEKLFF.

This clone appeared a single time. This specimen includes other DNA sequences encoding the same CDR3. J is TRBJ1-1 and V is TRBV7-2, with D maybe TRBD1 (5 bases). CDR3 length: 14 residues. The V gene's germline CDR1 is SGHTA and CDR2 FQGNSA. V lost 1 base, J lost 1 base, and 7 bases lay in between. Here the CDR3 reads CASSLGQGNTEAFF. CDR3 nucleotide sequence: TGTGCCAGCAGCTTAGGGCAGGGGAACACTGAAGCTTTCTTT. Looking up the rest from reference TRBV7-2 and TRBJ1-1 gives the full variable domain: GAGVSQSPSNKVTEKGKDVELRCDPISGHTALYWYRQSLGQGLEFLIYFQGNSAPDKSGLPSDRFSAERTGGSVSTLTIQRTQQEDSAVYLCASSLGQGNTEAFFGQGTRLTVV.

The gene calls are TRBV6-5 and TRBJ2-3; the D gene is possibly TRBD1 (6 bases). Germline V gives CDR1 MNHEY, CDR2 SVGAGI. This CDR3 comprises 15 residues. V was clipped by 2 bases and J by 1 base, with 10 bases between them. DNA of the CDR3: TGTGCCAGCAGTTACACCGCAGGGGGCACAGATACGCAGTATTTT. It encodes CASSYTAGGTDTQYF.

This clone was seen only once. The rearrangement uses TRBV27 and TRBJ1-6, with D uncertain. CDR1 is MNHEY, CDR2 SMNVEV, per germline (reference sequence). The CDR3 has 15 amino acids. Trimming cost V 1 base and J 4 bases, with 8 bases left between them. The CDR3 DNA follows: TGTGCCAGCAGTTTATGGCCACAATATAATTCACCCCTCCACTTT. Translation: CASSLWPQYNSPLHF.

The J gene is TRBJ2-3, the V gene TRBV11-2; 7 bases are shared with TRBD2. V shed 1 base, J shed 7 bases, and the junction held 8 bases outside the gene matches. Germline V gene data show CDR1 as SGHAT and CDR2 as FQNNGV. The CDR3 is 15 residues long. Here the CDR3 DNA reads TGTGCCAGCAGCTTAGGGAGCGGGGCCCATTATACGCAGTATTTT. It specifies CASSLGSGAHYTQYF.

The table lists this clone with a count of one. V is TRBV7-2 and J is TRBJ1-1; 7 nucleotides line up with TRBD1. This CDR3 is built from 14 residues. Germline CDR1 is SGHTA and CDR2 is FQGNSA. After removal of 4 bases from V and 1 base from J, the junction contained 3 bases not matched to a gene. CDR3 sequence: CASSSWTGNTEAFF. CDR3 DNA: TGTGCCAGCAGCTCGTGGACAGGGAACACTGAAGCTTTCTTT.

This sequence joins TRBV18 and TRBJ2-5; D may be TRBD2 (5 bases). The CDR3 totals 14 residues. Germline V CDR1 and CDR2: KGHSH, LQKENI. Trimming left V 0 bases short and J 0 bases short, with 5 bases between. The CDR3 is CASSPPTNQETQYF. DNA of the CDR3: TGTGCCAGCTCACCACCGACTAACCAAGAGACCCAGTACTTC.

The rearrangement joins TRBV5-1 to TRBJ2-2, with no clear D. This CDR3 is 15 amino acids long. V was cut by 4 bases and J by 2 bases, with 12 bases left in between. Germline CDR1 reads SGHRS; CDR2 reads YFSETQ. CDR3 in amino acids: CASSPLGSNTGELFF. The DNA for the CDR3 is TGCGCCAGCAGCCCCCTGGGCAGTAACACCGGGGAGCTGTTTTTT.

V gene TRBV4-1 combines with J gene TRBJ1-1, with D perhaps TRBD1 (6 bases). CDR1 is MGHRA and CDR2 is YSYEKL in the germline V gene. V lost 5 bases to trimming and J lost 5 bases, with 24 bases between them. This CDR3 has 17 residues. This CDR3 is CASSSEGRGARSTEAFF. CDR3 DNA: TGCGCCAGCAGCTCAGAGGGACGGGGGGCGAGGAGTACTGAAGCTTTCTTT.

Regarding this clone: Other DNA sequences in this specimen translate into the identical CDR3. The chain combines TRBV12-3 or TRBV12-4 with TRBJ1-1, with unresolved D. Trimming cost V 5 bases and J 5 bases, with 9 bases left between them. The CDR3 runs 12 residues. CDR3 sequence: CASSRRGTEAFF. CDR3 sequence (DNA): TGTGCCAGCAGTCGCCGGGGAACTGAAGCTTTCTTT.

The J gene is TRBJ1-3, the V gene TRBV5-4; D possibly corresponds to TRBD1 (6 bases). Germline assignment: CDR1 SGHNT and CDR2 YYREEE (reference sequence). The CDR3 spans 15 residues. Trimming left V 4 bases short and J 0 bases short, with 11 bases between. The CDR3 nucleotides read TGTGCCAGCAGCCCCGGGGGGGCCTCTGGAAACACCATATATTTT. Its translation is CASSPGGASGNTIYF.

The rearrangement links TRBV7-9 to TRBJ2-5; 9 bases are shared with TRBD1. This CDR3 is 16 amino acids long. The junction had 9 bases not matched to a gene; V was cut back by 6 bases and J by 1 base. Germline V gene sequence: CDR1 SEHNR, CDR2 FQNEAQ (reference sequence). CDR3 in DNA: TGTGCCAGCAGTTACTCCCCGGGACAGGGCCAAGAGACCCAGTACTTC. It codes for CASSYSPGQGQETQYF.

The rearrangement links TRBV3-1 (or the pseudogene TRBV3-2) to TRBJ1-2, with D possibly TRBD1 on 5 matching bases. The CDR3 sequence is 13 residues long. Per germline, CDR1 LGHDT and CDR2 YNNKEL (reference sequence). Between the trimmed V and J ends, which lost 1 base and 8 bases, there was a span of 11 bases. In DNA, the CDR3 is TGTGCCAGCAGCCAAGTCGGGCGGGGCGGCTACACCTTC. It translates to CASSQVGRGGYTF.

This clone was recorded once. The chain joins TRBV4-1 to TRBJ1-5; 9 nucleotides align to TRBD1. Trimming cost V 3 bases and J 4 bases; bases outside gene matches: 4. From germline, CDR1 is MGHRA and CDR2 YSYEKL. CDR3 length equals 15 residues. The CDR3 DNA sequence: TGCGCCAGCAGCCAGCACAGGGGGCGAAATCAGCCCCAGCATTTT. Amino acids: CASSQHRGRNQPQHF.